This TCR beta chain comes out of a study of shared clonotypes between healthy human individuals. Overall study results and limits: Rarefaction indicated that sorted-subset sequencing remained incomplete although depth was large.

The germline gives CDR1 SQVTM, CDR2 ANQGSEA. The junction had 6 bases not matched to a gene; V was cut back by 5 bases and J by 1 base. There are 15 residues in the CDR3. Of note for this clone: The antigen is undetermined.

TCRdb's table, derived via immunoSEQ multiplex PCR, lists solely in-frame clones and lacks some. Here the sample spans approximately 940,000 clones, 76% being singletons. What was sequenced was memory CD4+ T cells sorted from blood. Sample subset: CD45RA-negative fraction. The chain uses TRBV29-1 and TRBJ2-2; 8 positions agree with TRBD2. The receptor was derived from a man younger than 35 in good health. The CDR3 DNA follows: TGCAGCGTTCGAATAGCGGGGTTGAACACCGGGGAGCTGTTTTTT. It specifies CSVRIAGLNTGELFF.